The sequence of this TCR beta chain was determined in a study of T cell responses to AZD1222 COVID-19 vaccine. General observations from the study: Spike-specific TCR breadth and depth rose after two AZD1222 doses. The CD4 TCRs associated with vaccination extended across spike and predominated at 160-218 and 743-854. Seropositive status at baseline applied to only 6 or 7 AZD1222 recipients.

Data came from immunoSEQ multiplex PCR; TCRdb stores just in-frame clones and leaves some out. This table holds over 120,000 clones, about 92% found once. Germline V CDR1 and CDR2: SEHNR, FQNEAQ (reference sequence). The CDR3 loop spans 17 amino acids. J lost 4 bases, V lost 4 bases, and 14 bases had no gene match. As regards this clone: The antigen is not known.

The gene calls are TRBV7-9 and TRBJ1-2; TRBD1 aligns across 8 bases. The source was peripheral blood, collected on day 0 of AZD1222 vaccination. The TCR originated in an adult in good health. Here the CDR3 DNA reads TGTGCCAGCAGCTCAAGGGTCGCCGGGACAGGCGCCTATGGCTACACCTTC. Translating it yields CASSSRVAGTGAYGYTF.